Presented here are 17 T cell receptor beta chains from one specimen sequenced in a study of early T cells in non-severe SARS-CoV-2 infection. TCRdb analysed the 5' RACE reads with MiXCR anew, one entry per CDR3 protein. In the table there are tens of thousands of distinct CDR3 sequences, 7% to 10% of which are singletons. The sequenced sample consisted of whole blood. Every receptor here comes from an adult who was a healthcare worker with PCR-confirmed SARS-CoV-2 infection or an uninfected control (not recorded which).

This clonotype was found a few times. The chain joins TRBV29-1 to TRBJ2-5, with D hard to call. The CDR3 runs 13 residues. V was pared by 8 bases and J by 3 bases, with 16 bases between. From germline, CDR1 is SQVTM and CDR2 ANQGSEA. This chain's CDR3 is CSRADGPEETQYF. The DNA for the CDR3 is TGCAGCCGTGCGGACGGACCCGAAGAGACCCAGTACTTC.

This sequence joins TRBV18 and TRBJ2-1; D remains unclear. V was pared by 3 bases and J by 7 bases, with 13 bases between. The CDR3 length is 14 residues. CDR1 KGHSH and CDR2 LQKENI come from the germline V gene. In DNA form, the CDR3 reads TGTGCCAGCTCACCCCCTCTCGGTAGAAATGAGCAGTTCTTC. Its protein product is CASSPPLGRNEQFF.

The chain has TRBV2 and TRBJ2-1, with D possibly TRBD2 on 5 matching bases. CDR1 SNHLY and CDR2 FYNNEI come from the germline V gene. Deletions cut 5 bases from V and 12 bases from J, with 20 bases between. This CDR3 has 14 amino acids. The chain's CDR3 is CASSLAFGVLAQFF. The CDR3 nucleotides read TGTGCCAGCAGTCTCGCCTTCGGGGTCCTAGCGCAGTTCTTC.

This clonotype was picked up many times. The V gene is TRBV19, the J gene TRBJ2-1, with D perhaps matching TRBD1 (6 bases). Germline V CDR1 and CDR2: LNHDA, SQIVND (reference sequence). V shed 6 bases and J shed 15 bases, with 21 bases lying between them. There are 13 residues in the CDR3. CDR3 amino acids: CASSLGGAERPFF. CDR3 DNA sequence: TGTGCCAGTAGCCTAGGGGGAGCGGAGAGACCGTTCTTC.

Only one count was recorded for this clonotype. The V and J genes are TRBV5-1 and TRBJ2-2; no reliable D call. Germline loops: CDR1 SGHRS, CDR2 YFSETQ. The V and J ends lost 4 bases and 0 bases respectively, with 10 bases between them. This CDR3 is built from 15 residues. The CDR3 bases are TGCGCCAGCAGCGATTCACTCACGAACACCGGGGAGCTGTTTTTT. Its protein is CASSDSLTNTGELFF.

This clonotype was seen more than once but under ten times. The chain combines TRBV7-3 with TRBJ2-2; 8 bases align to TRBD1. V dropped 1 base and J dropped 7; count of bases not matched to a gene: 8. This CDR3 is built from 16 residues. Germline CDR1 is SGHTA and CDR2 is FQGTGA. In DNA, the CDR3 is TGTGCCAGCAGCTTAATGGCAGGGGGCGTTGGCGGGGAGCTGTTTTTT. Encoded protein: CASSLMAGGVGGELFF.

In this sample, this clonotype turned up a few times. V is TRBV7-8 and J is TRBJ1-1; 7 bases match TRBD1. V was clipped by 7 bases and J by 0 bases; unmatched bases: 5. Germline values: CDR1 SGHVS, CDR2 FQNEAQ. This CDR3 has 14 residues. The CDR3 loop is CASTRGTVNTEAFF. The CDR3 DNA follows: TGTGCCAGCACCAGGGGGACAGTGAACACTGAAGCTTTCTTT.

This clonotype was recorded a few times. V gene TRBV3-1 combines with J gene TRBJ2-2; D gene uncertain. The CDR3 sequence is 15 residues long. Per germline, CDR1 LGHDT and CDR2 YNNKEL (reference sequence). V was pared by 1 base and J by 3 bases, with 9 bases between. This CDR3 is CASSQVPSDTGELFF. Here the CDR3 DNA reads TGTGCCAGCAGCCAAGTCCCCAGTGACACCGGGGAGCTGTTTTTT.

This clonotype has more than one count but fewer than ten. The chain links TRBV20-1 to TRBJ1-5, with no clear D. There are 13 residues in the CDR3. CDR1 is DFQATT, CDR2 SNEGSKA, per germline (reference sequence). V was pared by 6 bases and J by 2 bases, with 11 bases between. The CDR3 loop is CSAQDGGNQPQHF. The CDR3 DNA is TGCAGTGCCCAAGACGGGGGCAATCAGCCCCAGCATTTT.

The table lists this clonotype with many counts. V usage is TRBV9 and J usage is TRBJ2-1, with a tentative D call TRBD1 (5 bases). Germline CDR1 and CDR2: SGDLS and YYNGEE. This CDR3 region has 15 residues. Trimming took off 4 bases at V and 10 bases at J, with 21 bases between the two ends. CDR3 bases: TGTGCCAGCAGCTCCTCTCTCCCAGGGATGAGCGAGCAGTTCTTC. Protein sequence: CASSSSLPGMSEQFF.

V is TRBV7-8 and J is TRBJ2-3, with 8 bases identical to TRBD1. V dropped 3 bases and J dropped 3; count of bases not matched to a gene: 11. The germline V gene has CDR1 SGHVS and CDR2 FQNEAQ. This CDR3 comprises 17 residues. The CDR3 bases are TGTGCCAGCAGCTTTGCAGGGGGCTTGGGGAGAACAGATACGCAGTATTTT. It yields the protein CASSFAGGLGRTDTQYF.

About this clonotype: A much larger clonotype is one base distant, so this may be a read error. This chain connects TRBV12-3 or TRBV12-4 to TRBJ2-3; D could derive from TRBD1 or TRBD2 (5 bases each). This CDR3 spans 18 amino acids. The CDR3: CASSFRSRDGHGIDTRYF. CDR3 bases: TGTGCCAGCAGTTTTCGGAGCCGGGACGGCCACGGGATTGATACGCGGTATTTT.

The sample holds a few counts of this clonotype. The chain uses TRBV3-1 and TRBJ2-3, with 9 bases that match TRBD2. This CDR3 region has 16 residues. Looked up from germline, CDR1 is LGHDT and CDR2 is YNNKEL (reference sequence). J was trimmed by 1 base and V by 3 bases; bases with no gene match: 5. CDR3 loop: CASSHWLAGGTDTQYF. CDR3 in DNA: TGTGCCAGCAGCCATTGGTTAGCGGGGGGCACAGATACGCAGTATTTT.

The chain is built from TRBV30 and TRBJ2-7; a weak D match, TRBD2 (5 bases). This CDR3 has 12 amino acids. Germline assignment: CDR1 GTSNPN and CDR2 SVGIG (reference sequence). Trimming shortened V by 3 bases and J by 7 bases, and 13 bases separated the two germline ends. Here the CDR3 DNA reads TGTGCCTGGAGGTCCGGACCGGGGGAGCAGTACTTC. Its translation is CAWRSGPGEQYF.

This clonotype was counted ten times or more. The gene calls are TRBV20-1 and TRBJ1-3; the D is unclear. The ends were cut back, 5 bases at V and 4 bases at J, with 18 bases in the middle. The CDR3 is made up of 15 amino acids. CDR1 is DFQATT, CDR2 SNEGSKA, per germline (reference sequence). CDR3 DNA: TGCAGTGCTCTCTATGGACGCAGGTCCGGAAACACCATATATTTT. Translating it yields CSALYGRRSGNTIYF.

This clonotype was counted a few times. J is TRBJ2-2 and V is TRBV20-1; D gene ambiguous. Germline V gives CDR1 DFQATT, CDR2 SNEGSKA (reference sequence). Trimming pared 3 bases from V and 6 bases from J, leaving 8 bases between. CDR3 length equals 12 residues. The DNA of the CDR3 is TGCAGTGCTAGCGAGTTGCCCGGGGAGCTGTTTTTT. As protein: CSASELPGELFF.

This clonotype was counted at least ten times. This chain joins TRBV10-2 and TRBJ1-2; D call uncertain. V dropped 7 bases and J dropped 6 bases, with 12 bases sitting between them. The CDR3 sequence is 12 residues long. Germline V lookup: CDR1 WSHSY, CDR2 SAAADI. The CDR3 nucleotides are TGCGCCAGCATGGGTGTTCGGAATGGCTACACCTTC. Encoded protein: CASMGVRNGYTF.